Listed below are T cell receptor beta chains from one sample, sequenced in a study of blood T cell repertoires in COVID-19. The method was immunoSEQ multiplex PCR; TCRdb's version includes in-frame clones alone and lacks a portion of them. The repertoire holds approximately 190,000 clones, with 85% to 90% as singletons. The specimen sequenced was PBMCs or T cells enriched from blood (not recorded which). These receptors all come from a middle-aged woman in a cohort exposed to, infected with or recovered from COVID-19 (not recorded which). Both conserved end residues are part of each CDR3. D genes are given only for firm matches. Size tells how often a clone was seen (once, few, many) or the class of an expanded clone, and some rows leave it out.

clone size: few; V gene: TRBV5-1; D gene: TRBD1; J gene: TRBJ1-2; CDR3 DNA: TGCGCCAGCAGGGTGGGGACAGGGGTTGATGGCTACACCTTC; CDR3 protein: CASRVGTGVDGYTF
clone size: -; V gene: TRBV30; D gene: -; J gene: TRBJ2-4; CDR3 DNA: TGTGCCTGTGAGGCGGTGAAAGCCAAAAACATTCAGTACTTC; CDR3 protein: CACEAVKAKNIQYF
clone size: -; V gene: TRBV25-1; D gene: TRBD1; J gene: TRBJ1-2; CDR3 DNA: TGTGCCATCCAGACAGGGGATGGCTACACCTTC; CDR3 protein: CAIQTGDGYTF
clone size: -; V gene: TRBV21-1; D gene: -; J gene: TRBJ2-1; CDR3 DNA: TGTGCCAGCAATCCCGGGACTATCGTTCCCTACAATGAGCAGTTCTTC; CDR3 protein: CASNPGTIVPYNEQFF
clone size: -; V gene: TRBV29-1; D gene: -; J gene: TRBJ1-4; CDR3 DNA: TGCAGCGTTGAAGGGCTGGGCAATGAAAAACTGTTTTTT; CDR3 protein: CSVEGLGNEKLFF
clone size: -; V gene: TRBV10-3; D gene: -; J gene: TRBJ1-2; CDR3 DNA: TGTGCCATCAGTGAGTCTGTGCAGGGGTCCACCTTTTCCTATGGCTACACCTTC; CDR3 protein: CAISESVQGSTFSYGYTF
clone size: -; V gene: TRBV27; D gene: TRBD2; J gene: TRBJ2-3; CDR3 DNA: TGTGCCAGCAGCCAGCGGGGGCCCCAGCGGAATACGCAGTATTTT; CDR3 protein: CASSQRGPQRNTQYF
clone size: -; V gene: TRBV10-1; D gene: TRBD2; J gene: TRBJ2-1; CDR3 DNA: TGCGCCAGCGGCCGGACTAGCGGTAATGAGCAGTTCTTC; CDR3 protein: CASGRTSGNEQFF
clone size: -; V gene: TRBV3-1/TRBV3-2; D gene: TRBD1; J gene: TRBJ1-2; CDR3 DNA: TGTGCCAGCAGCCAAGGGACAGGGACCTATGGCTACACCTTC; CDR3 protein: CASSQGTGTYGYTF
clone size: -; V gene: TRBV7-9; D gene: TRBD1; J gene: TRBJ2-7; CDR3 DNA: TGTGCCAGCACCCCTCCCGGGACAGGGACCTACGAGCAGTACTTC; CDR3 protein: CASTPPGTGTYEQYF
clone size: -; V gene: TRBV10-3; D gene: TRBD2; J gene: TRBJ2-1; CDR3 DNA: TGTGCCATCAGTGAGTCGGGGGGGGTAAGCTCCTACAATGAGCAGTTCTTC; CDR3 protein: CAISESGGVSSYNEQFF
clone size: -; V gene: TRBV7-2; D gene: TRBD1; J gene: TRBJ1-1; CDR3 DNA: TGTGCCAGCAGCACCTACAGGGGTGGTACTGAAGCTTTCTTT; CDR3 protein: CASSTYRGGTEAFF
clone size: -; V gene: TRBV6-1; D gene: -; J gene: TRBJ1-2; CDR3 DNA: TGTGCCAGCAGTGAATCAAACTATGGCTACACCTTC; CDR3 protein: CASSESNYGYTF
clone size: -; V gene: TRBV13; D gene: -; J gene: TRBJ1-4; CDR3 DNA: TGTGCCAGCAGCTTAGGGCGGGGTACTAATGAAAAACTGTTTTTT; CDR3 protein: CASSLGRGTNEKLFF
clone size: -; V gene: TRBV3-1/TRBV3-2; D gene: TRBD2; J gene: TRBJ2-6; CDR3 DNA: TGTGCCAGCAGCCGTACTAGCGCCTACGCTGGGGCCAACGTCCTGACTTTC; CDR3 protein: CASSRTSAYAGANVLTF
clone size: -; V gene: TRBV19; D gene: TRBD1; J gene: TRBJ1-6; CDR3 DNA: TGTGCCAGTAGTGGCAGGACAGGGAGCTCCTATAATTCACCCCTCCACTTT; CDR3 protein: CASSGRTGSSYNSPLHF
clone size: -; V gene: TRBV19; D gene: -; J gene: TRBJ2-7; CDR3 DNA: TGTGCCAGTAGTATAGGGGCAGGGGATGGCGAGCAGTACTTC; CDR3 protein: CASSIGAGDGEQYF
clone size: -; V gene: TRBV19; D gene: TRBD2; J gene: TRBJ2-3; CDR3 DNA: TGTGCCAGTAGTATTAACCGGGGACTAGCGGGAGTCTTGGGCACAGATACGCAGTATTTT; CDR3 protein: CASSINRGLAGVLGTDTQYF
clone size: -; V gene: TRBV19; D gene: -; J gene: TRBJ2-2; CDR3 DNA: TGTGCCAGTGGATCGCTGTCGGGGTCGAACACCGGGGAGCTGTTTTTT; CDR3 protein: CASGSLSGSNTGELFF
clone size: -; V gene: TRBV6-8; D gene: -; J gene: TRBJ1-2; CDR3 DNA: TGTGCCAGCAGACCACAGGAAAACTATGGCTACACCTTC; CDR3 protein: CASRPQENYGYTF
clone size: many; V gene: TRBV9; D gene: -; J gene: TRBJ2-2; CDR3 DNA: TGTGCCAGCAGCCCATACACCGGGGAGCTGTTTTTT; CDR3 protein: CASSPYTGELFF
clone size: -; V gene: TRBV7-8; D gene: TRBD1; J gene: TRBJ1-2; CDR3 DNA: TGTGCCAGCAGCTTCGGGGACAGAGATAACTATGGCTACACCTTC; CDR3 protein: CASSFGDRDNYGYTF
clone size: -; V gene: TRBV28; D gene: TRBD1; J gene: TRBJ1-5; CDR3 DNA: TGTGCCAGCAGTTTCAGGGGGCCCGGCAATCAGCCCCAGCATTTT; CDR3 protein: CASSFRGPGNQPQHF
clone size: -; V gene: TRBV3-1/TRBV3-2; D gene: -; J gene: TRBJ1-4; CDR3 DNA: TGTGCCAGCAGCCAAGATTGGGAGCAGGACAATGAAAAACTGTTTTTT; CDR3 protein: CASSQDWEQDNEKLFF
clone size: -; V gene: TRBV4-2; D gene: -; J gene: TRBJ2-7; CDR3 DNA: TGTGCCAGCAGCCAGGACTTAGCCTACGAGCAGTACTTC; CDR3 protein: CASSQDLAYEQYF
clone size: -; V gene: TRBV27; D gene: TRBD2; J gene: TRBJ2-3; CDR3 DNA: TGTGCCAGCAGTCCCGGGACTAGCGGTAGCACAGATACGCAGTATTTT; CDR3 protein: CASSPGTSGSTDTQYF
clone size: -; V gene: TRBV3-1/TRBV3-2; D gene: TRBD2; J gene: TRBJ2-1; CDR3 DNA: TGTGCCAGCAGCCAGCTAGCGGACCTCTACAATGAGCAGTTCTTC; CDR3 protein: CASSQLADLYNEQFF